The 4 T cell receptor beta chains below come from one sample, sequenced in a study of T cells in Graves' hyperthyroidism and ophthalmopathy. Amplification of TCR beta CDR3 regions used RNA as the template. HTBI primers were used for first-round RT-PCR of the TCR CDR3. A single record per CDR3 protein comes from TCRdb applying MiXCR to the multiplex PCR reads. The sample consists of 300,000 to 450,000 distinct CDR3 sequences, 13% of them appearing once. Input material: blood. The receptors shown here come from a woman aged 18 to 35 with Graves' hyperthyroidism.

This clonotype has at least ten counts. The genes are TRBV28 and TRBJ2-1; tentative D call: TRBD1 (6 bases). V lost 10 bases and J 5 bases, leaving 18 bases between the germline ends. The CDR3 runs 14 residues. Germline values: CDR1 MDHEN, CDR2 SYDVKM. The CDR3 here is CATDPSRGNNEQFF. CDR3 coding DNA: TGTGCCACCGACCCGAGTAGGGGGAACAATGAGCAGTTCTTC.

This clonotype appeared many times. A junction boundary mismatches the germline segment, possibly from a read error. V usage is TRBV7-6 and J usage is TRBJ2-2; no firm D call. The V gene's germline CDR1 is SGHVS and CDR2 FNYEAQ. There are 14 residues in the CDR3. The CDR3 bases are TGTGCCAGCGGCTTGGCGGAGAGCACCGGGGAGCTGTTTTTT. Amino acids: CASGLAESTGELFF.

This clonotype showed up many times. The V gene is TRBV2, the J gene TRBJ2-7; 14 nucleotides match TRBD2. The germline CDR1 and CDR2 sequences are SNHLY and FYNNEI. This CDR3 region has 16 residues. The ends lost 3 bases at V and 2 bases at J; junction bases unmatched: 3. The CDR3 reads CASSDRLAGGTYEQYF. Written as DNA, the CDR3 is TGTGCCAGCAGTGATCGACTAGCGGGGGGGACCTACGAGCAGTACTTC.

This clonotype was counted at least ten times. The chain has TRBV10-3 and TRBJ1-2; maybe TRBD1 (5 bases). The V end was cut by 2 bases, the J end by 2 bases, with 6 bases between. CDR3 length: 13 residues. The germline CDR1 and CDR2 sequences are ENHRY and SYGVKD. Here the CDR3 reads CAISEKGNYGYTF. The DNA of the CDR3 is TGTGCCATCAGTGAGAAGGGGAACTATGGCTACACCTTC.